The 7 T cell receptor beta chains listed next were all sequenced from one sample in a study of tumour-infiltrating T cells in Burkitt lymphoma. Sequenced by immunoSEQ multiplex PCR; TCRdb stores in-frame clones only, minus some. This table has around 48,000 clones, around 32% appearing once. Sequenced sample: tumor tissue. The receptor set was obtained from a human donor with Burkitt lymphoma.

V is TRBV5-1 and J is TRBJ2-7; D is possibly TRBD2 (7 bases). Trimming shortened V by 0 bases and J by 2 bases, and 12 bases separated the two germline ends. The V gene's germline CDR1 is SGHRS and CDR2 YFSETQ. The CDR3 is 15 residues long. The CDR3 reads CASSLGAGAPYEQYF. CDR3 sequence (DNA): TGCGCCAGCAGCTTGGGGGCGGGGGCTCCCTACGAGCAGTACTTC.

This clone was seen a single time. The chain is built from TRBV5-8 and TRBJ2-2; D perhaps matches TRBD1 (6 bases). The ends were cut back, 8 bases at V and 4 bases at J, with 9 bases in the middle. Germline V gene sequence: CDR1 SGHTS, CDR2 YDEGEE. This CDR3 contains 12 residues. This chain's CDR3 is CASNRVTGELFF. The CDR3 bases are TGTGCCAGTAACAGGGTCACCGGGGAGCTGTTTTTT. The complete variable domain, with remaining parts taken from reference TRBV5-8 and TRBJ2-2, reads EAGVTQSPTHLIKTRGQQATLRCSPISGHTSVYWYQQALGLGLQFLLWYDEGEERNRGNFPPRFSGRQFPNYSSELNVNALELEDSALYLCASNRVTGELFFGEGSRLTVL.

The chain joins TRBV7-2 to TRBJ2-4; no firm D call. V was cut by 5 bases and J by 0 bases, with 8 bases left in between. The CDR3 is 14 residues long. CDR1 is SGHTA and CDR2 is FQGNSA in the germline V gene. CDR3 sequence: CASSPRVAKNIQYF. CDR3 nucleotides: TGTGCCAGCAGCCCCCGGGTAGCCAAAAACATTCAGTACTTC.

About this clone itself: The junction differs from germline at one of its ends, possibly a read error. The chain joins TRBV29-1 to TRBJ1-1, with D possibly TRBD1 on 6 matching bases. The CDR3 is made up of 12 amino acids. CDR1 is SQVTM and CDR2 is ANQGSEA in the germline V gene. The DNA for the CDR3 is TGCAGCGGCCGCGTTCCGGGACAAGAAGATTTCTTT. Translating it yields CSGRVPGQEDFF. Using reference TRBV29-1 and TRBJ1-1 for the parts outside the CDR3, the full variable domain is SAVISQKPSRDICQRGTSLTIQCQVDSQVTMMFWYRQQPGQSLTLIATANQGSEATYESGFVIDKFPISRPNLTFSTLTVSNMSPEDSSIYLCSGRVPGQEDFFGQGTRLTVV.

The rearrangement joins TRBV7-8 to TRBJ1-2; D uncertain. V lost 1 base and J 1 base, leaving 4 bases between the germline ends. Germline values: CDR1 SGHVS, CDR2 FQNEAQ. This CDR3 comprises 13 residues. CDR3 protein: CASSLGVNYGYTF. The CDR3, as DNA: TGTGCCAGCAGCTTAGGAGTTAACTATGGCTACACCTTC. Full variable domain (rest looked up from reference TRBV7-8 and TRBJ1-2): GAGVSQSPRYKVAKRGQDVALRCDPISGHVSLFWYQQALGQGPEFLTYFQNEAQLDKSGLPSDRFFAERPEGSVSTLKIQRTQQEDSAVYLCASSLGVNYGYTFGSGTRLTVV.

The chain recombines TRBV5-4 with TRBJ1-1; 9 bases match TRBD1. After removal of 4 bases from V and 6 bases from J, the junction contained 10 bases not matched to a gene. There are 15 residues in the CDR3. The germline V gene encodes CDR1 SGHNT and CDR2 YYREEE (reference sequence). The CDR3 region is CASSPEPDRGAEAFF. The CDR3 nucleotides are TGTGCCAGCAGCCCCGAGCCGGACAGGGGAGCTGAAGCTTTCTTT.

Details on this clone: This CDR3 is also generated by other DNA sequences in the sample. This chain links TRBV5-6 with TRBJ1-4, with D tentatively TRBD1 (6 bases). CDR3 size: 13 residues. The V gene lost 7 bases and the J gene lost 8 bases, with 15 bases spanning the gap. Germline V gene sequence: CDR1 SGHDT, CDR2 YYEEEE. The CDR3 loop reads CASGTGLREKLFF. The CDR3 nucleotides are TGTGCCAGCGGTACAGGGCTGCGGGAAAAACTGTTTTTT.